Listed here are 26 T cell receptor beta chains from one sample, sequenced in a study of prognosis after radiotherapy for stage I lung cancer. Multiplex PCR, run in two rounds, amplified TCR beta CDR3 from genomic DNA. The authors ran first-round PCR with primers specific to each TRBV and TRBJ gene. One entry per CDR3 protein, called by TCRdb with MiXCR from the multiplex PCR reads. The sample includes tens of thousands of distinct CDR3 sequences, around 43% seen only once; the top ten take about 32%. The sequencing here drew on PBMCs, taken before or after stereotactic body radiation therapy (not recorded which). Source of these receptors: a donor over 45 with non-small cell lung cancer.

This clonotype was observed a handful of times. This may be a read error, as it is one base from a much larger clone. The chain joins TRBV30 to TRBJ2-7; D is unresolved. The assigned J gene may be wrong: the sequence end matches TRBJ2-1 better. The CDR3 is made up of 15 amino acids. The germline V gene encodes CDR1 GTSNPN and CDR2 SVGIG (reference sequence). The CDR3 DNA sequence: TGTGCCTGGAGTCGTGGGCGGTCGAGCCTCTACGAGCAGTTCTTC. It encodes CAWSRGRSSLYEQFF.

About this clonotype: A far larger clone is a single base away, which makes a read error likely. The J gene is TRBJ2-5, the V gene TRBV27; 16 bases are a match to TRBD2. The J call may be incorrect, as the DNA end agrees better with TRBJ2-1. This CDR3 has 15 amino acids. Germline V CDR1 and CDR2: MNHEY, SMNVEV (reference sequence). The CDR3 reads CAIRLGLAGGNEQFF. CDR3 nucleotide sequence: TGTGCCATCAGACTGGGACTAGCGGGAGGGAATGAGCAGTTCTTC.

This clonotype was picked up a small number of times. This chain joins TRBV20-1 and TRBJ2-5; no clear D gene. Trimming took 7 bases from V and 5 from J, leaving 8 bases between them. The CDR3 covers 10 residues. The V gene's germline CDR1 is DFQATT and CDR2 SNEGSKA (reference sequence). CDR3 sequence: CSVFWETQYF. The CDR3 region has the DNA TGCAGTGTTTTCTGGGAGACCCAGTACTTC.

This clonotype was seen ten or more times. This chain links TRBV4-1 with TRBJ2-7; the D call may be TRBD1 or TRBD2 (5 bases each). Deletions cut 3 bases from V and 6 bases from J, with 18 bases between. This CDR3 is 15 amino acids long. CDR1 MGHRA and CDR2 YSYEKL come from the germline V gene. CDR3 sequence: CASSQRELRGGEQYF. CDR3 sequence (DNA): TGCGCCAGCAGCCAGAGGGAGCTAAGGGGTGGCGAGCAGTACTTC.

This clonotype was observed many times. V usage is TRBV20-1 and J usage is TRBJ2-3; D is unresolved. This CDR3 comprises 11 residues. The germline CDR1 and CDR2 sequences are DFQATT and SNEGSKA (reference sequence). V was pared by 4 bases and J by 2 bases, with 4 bases between. CDR3 coding DNA: TGCAGTGCTACTTACACAGATACGCAGTATTTT. This translates into CSATYTDTQYF.

This chain links TRBV28 with TRBJ1-5, with 7 nucleotides matching TRBD1. V trimming: 4 bases; J trimming: 1 base; junction bases outside the gene matches: 7. Germline V gene sequence: CDR1 MDHEN, CDR2 SYDVKM. The CDR3 extends over 16 amino acids. CDR3 loop: CASSYEGQESNQPQHF. The CDR3 coding sequence is TGTGCCAGCAGTTACGAAGGACAGGAGAGCAATCAGCCCCAGCATTTT.

With regard to this clonotype: The germline gene is not matched at one end of the junction; a read error may be the cause. This chain joins TRBV28 and TRBJ2-3; TRBD1 or TRBD2 may be the D gene (5 bases each). The germline CDR1 and CDR2 sequences are MDHEN and SYDVKM. The CDR3 covers 15 residues. The CDR3 DNA reads as TGTGCCAGCAGTTTAACGGGGACCTACACATATACGCAGTATTTT. Its protein product is CASSLTGTYTYTQYF.

This clonotype was seen more than once but under ten times. A much larger clone differs from this one at a single base, so this may be a read error. The V call is TRBV6-1, the J call TRBJ2-5; D unclear. CDR3 length: 13 residues. Trimming left V 10 bases short and J 2 bases short, with 14 bases between. Germline V gene data show CDR1 as MNHNS and CDR2 as SASEGT. CDR3 DNA sequence: TGTGCCACTGGGGTCGTGGTTCAAGAGACCCAGTACTTC. Its protein product is CATGVVVQETQYF.

This clonotype occurred many times. The gene calls are TRBV19 and TRBJ2-1, with TRBD2 identical over 13 bases. This CDR3 contains 15 residues. CDR1 is LNHDA, CDR2 SQIVND, per germline (reference sequence). With V trimmed by 1 base and J by 9 bases, 3 bases remained unmatched. The CDR3 bases are TGTGCCAGTAGTATAGGACTAGCGGGAGGAAGTGAGCAGTTCTTC. This gives the protein CASSIGLAGGSEQFF.

The gene calls are TRBV19 and TRBJ2-2; maybe TRBD1 (5 bases). Trimming pared 9 bases from V and 6 bases from J, leaving 14 bases between. Looked up from germline, CDR1 is LNHDA and CDR2 is SQIVND (reference sequence). This CDR3 is 13 amino acids long. The CDR3 nucleotides are TGTGCCAGCATTTACAGGTTCCCCGGGGAGCTGTTTTTT. Protein: CASIYRFPGELFF. The variable domain in full, with the rest retrieved from reference TRBV19 and TRBJ2-2, is DGGITQSPKYLFRKEGQNVTLSCEQNLNHDAMYWYRQDPGQGLRLIYYSQIVNDFQKGDIAEGYSVSREKKESFPLTVTSAQKNPTAFYLCASIYRFPGELFFGEGSRLTVL.

The chain employs TRBV13 and TRBJ2-7; perhaps D is TRBD1 or TRBD2 (7 bases each). Germline assignment: CDR1 PRHDT and CDR2 FYEKMQ (reference sequence). CDR3 length equals 16 residues. Trimming left V 0 bases short and J 2 bases short, with 14 bases between. The CDR3 loop is CASSLGDREGPYEQYF. The CDR3 DNA follows: TGTGCCAGCAGCTTAGGAGACAGGGAGGGGCCCTACGAGCAGTACTTC.

This clonotype was recorded at least ten times. V usage is TRBV19 and J usage is TRBJ1-5, with D unresolved. CDR1 and CDR2 (germline): LNHDA, SQIVND (reference sequence). Trimming removed 8 bases at V and 5 bases at J, with 22 bases between. This CDR3 is built from 16 residues. DNA of the CDR3: TGTGCCAGTCAAAGTTCCGGCAGTAGAATAGATCAGCCCCAGCATTTT. Amino acid sequence: CASQSSGSRIDQPQHF.

For this clonotype: With a much larger clone just one base away, this may be a read error. The gene calls are TRBV27 and TRBJ2-3, with a possible D match to TRBD1 (6 bases). Germline V gene lookup returns CDR1 MNHEY and CDR2 SMNVEV (reference sequence). This CDR3 contains 16 residues. The V and J ends lost 1 base and 4 bases respectively, with 15 bases between them. The DNA for the CDR3 is TGTGCCAGCAGTTTATTCTCGGTACAGGGTCCAGATACGCAGTATTTT. The encoded protein is CASSLFSVQGPDTQYF.

A note on this clonotype: This clone may be a read error of a much larger clone one base away. The CDR3 spells CASSDSGDRESFF. The CDR3 DNA follows: TGTGCCAGCAGTGACTCGGGGGACAGGGAGTCTTTCTTT. This chain links TRBV6-4 with TRBJ1-1; TRBD1 matches 9 bases. The ends lost 0 bases at V and 12 bases at J; junction bases unmatched: 5. CDR3 length equals 13 residues. Germline lookup yields CDR1 MRHNA and CDR2 SNTAGT.

This clonotype was detected ten times or more. V is TRBV30 and J is TRBJ1-2, with D perhaps TRBD1 (5 bases). CDR3 size: 14 residues. Germline V gene data show CDR1 as GTSNPN and CDR2 as SVGIG (reference sequence). V was pared by 4 bases and J by 2 bases, with 14 bases between. CDR3 region: CAWTPTDQNYGYTF. CDR3 in DNA: TGTGCCTGGACCCCGACAGATCAGAACTATGGCTACACCTTC. The variable domain in full, completed from reference TRBV30 and TRBJ1-2, reads SQTIHQWPATLVQPVGSPLSLECTVEGTSNPNLYWYRQAAGRGLQLLFYSVGIGQISSEVPQNLSASRPQDRQFILSSKKLLLSDSGFYLCAWTPTDQNYGYTFGSGTRLTVV.

This clonotype was recorded many times. This chain joins TRBV20-1 and TRBJ1-2, with TRBD1 identical over 9 bases. The CDR3 totals 15 residues. The germline V gene has CDR1 DFQATT and CDR2 SNEGSKA (reference sequence). The junction had 7 bases not matched to a gene; V was cut back by 3 bases and J by 2 bases. The CDR3 DNA is TGCAGTGCTAGGCGATGGGACAGGGCCAACTATGGCTACACCTTC. Its translation: CSARRWDRANYGYTF.

The chain joins TRBV20-1 to TRBJ1-2; 7 bases agree with TRBD1. The J segment lost 8 bases and the V segment lost 6 bases, leaving 15 bases of the junction unmatched. CDR3 length: 14 residues. The germline gives CDR1 DFQATT, CDR2 SNEGSKA (reference sequence). CDR3 nucleotides: TGCAGTGCCTCAAGAGAAGAGGGGGCAGGAGGCTACACCTTC. This translates into CSASREEGAGGYTF.

Only a few counts were recorded for this clonotype. The CDR3 region has the DNA TGCGCCAGCAGTGAAAACGGGGGGTATACGCAGTATTTT. Protein: CASSENGGYTQYF. The rearrangement links TRBV10-1 to TRBJ2-3, with 7 bases aligning to TRBD2. V was clipped by 3 bases and J by 7 bases; unmatched bases: 4. CDR3 size: 13 residues. Germline V gene sequence: CDR1 WNHNN, CDR2 SYGVQD (reference sequence).

Comment on this clonotype: The CDR3 does not end in the conserved phenylalanine or tryptophan, so this is likely a read error. Because the CDR3's place on the DNA is in doubt, the DNA is left out and the CDR3 is given as listed by TCRdb. The chain is built from TRBV10-2 and TRBJ2-7; the table's D call, TRBD1, has no DNA check behind it. CDR1 is WSHSY and CDR2 is SAAADI in the germline V gene. The CDR3 sequence runs 10 residues, both termini included. The CDR3 loop is CATGQYEQYL.

The chain carries TRBV7-9 and TRBJ2-3; 14 bases are shared with TRBD2. V lost 5 bases, J lost 3 bases, and 10 bases stayed unmatched. The CDR3 spans 18 residues. Germline CDR1 and CDR2: SEHNR and FQNEAQ (reference sequence). The DNA of the CDR3 is TGTGCCAGCAGCGTAAGCCTGGGACTAGCGGGAGCGACAGATACGCAGTATTTT. It codes for CASSVSLGLAGATDTQYF.

This clonotype was seen only once. V gene TRBV7-2 combines with J gene TRBJ2-1; tentative D call: TRBD2 (6 bases). The CDR3 has 15 residues. Germline V gene sequence: CDR1 SGHTA, CDR2 FQGNSA. The V gene lost 2 bases and the J gene lost 7 bases, with 15 bases spanning the gap. The CDR3 sequence: CASSLYPGVGNEQFF. The CDR3 bases are TGTGCCAGCAGCTTATATCCGGGAGTCGGTAATGAGCAGTTCTTC.

The gene calls are TRBV5-1 and TRBJ2-3; D ambiguous. V was shortened by 4 bases and J by 2 bases, with 17 bases between the two germline ends. There are 16 residues in the CDR3. CDR1 is SGHRS, CDR2 YFSETQ, per germline. As DNA, the CDR3 is TGCGCCAGCAGCGCCCCTGGAGCCCTCGACACAGATACGCAGTATTTT. This encodes CASSAPGALDTDTQYF. The full variable domain, completed using reference TRBV5-1 and TRBJ2-3, is KAGVTQTPRYLIKTRGQQVTLSCSPISGHRSVSWYQQTPGQGLQFLFEYFSETQRNKGNFPGRFSGRQFSNSRSEMNVSTLELGDSALYLCASSAPGALDTDTQYFGPGTRLTVL.

In the case of this clonotype: Possible read error: a much larger clone is one base away. This sequence joins TRBV20-1 and TRBJ2-5; D is uncertain. This CDR3 is built from 13 residues. Trimming cost V 3 bases and J 1 base, with 9 bases left between them. Germline loops: CDR1 DFQATT, CDR2 SNEGSKA (reference sequence). In DNA form, the CDR3 reads TGCAGTGCTAGCGGAATAATCCAAGAGACCCAGTACTTC. It is translated as CSASGIIQETQYF.

This clonotype was seen ten or more times. The chain employs TRBV4-3 and TRBJ1-1; D uncertain. This CDR3 is 16 amino acids long. Trimming removed 1 base at V and 5 bases at J, with 17 bases between. Germline V gene data show CDR1 as LGHNA and CDR2 as YSLEER. The DNA of the CDR3 is TGCGCCAGCAGCCAAGTGCGAGTGGTGTTGGGGACTGAAGCTTTCTTT. Translating gives CASSQVRVVLGTEAFF.

Many counts were recorded for this clonotype. V usage is TRBV6-2 or TRBV6-3 and J usage is TRBJ1-5, with 7 positions matching TRBD1. The CDR3 consists of 17 residues. CDR1 is MNHEY, CDR2 SVGEGT, per germline. V lost 5 bases, J lost 4 bases, and 14 bases stayed unmatched. The CDR3 here is CASSDPARRGTNQPQHF. The CDR3 DNA is TGTGCCAGCAGTGACCCCGCACGCAGGGGGACAAATCAGCCCCAGCATTTT.

The J gene is TRBJ2-2, the V gene TRBV7-3; D is perhaps TRBD1 or TRBD2 (5 bases each). Germline V lookup: CDR1 SGHTA, CDR2 FQGTGA. Deletions cut 5 bases from V and 6 bases from J, with 16 bases between. The CDR3 totals 15 residues. The CDR3 DNA is TGTGCCAGCAGCCCGACCAAGGGGAGCGCCGGGGAGCTGTTTTTT. Its translation: CASSPTKGSAGELFF.